This TCR beta chain was captured in a study of CXCR3-negative and CXCR3-positive naive CD8 T cells. Of note for this clonotype: The antigen is undetermined.

Cells that were CD45RO-CCR7+CD27+CD95- constituted naive CD8+ T cells. Findings and limits, study-wide: Much lower diversity was found in memory CD8+ cells, while both naive subsets had comparably high diversity. Comparison of naive CXCR3-negative and CXCR3-positive cells revealed similar TRBV-TRBJ usage, while memory cells differed. The TRB CDR3s that CXCR3-positive naive cells carried were more hydrophobic than those of CXCR3-negative naive cells.

Researchers prepared the TRB cDNA libraries using 5' RACE with UMI labels. TCRdb re-called the 5' RACE reads; one entry per CDR3 protein, DNA not given. This sample contains some 99,000 distinct CDR3 sequences. The V gene's germline CDR1 is SEHNR and CDR2 FQNEAQ (reference sequence). The CDR3 length is 22 residues. The J gene is TRBJ2-3, the V gene TRBV7-9; checking the TCRdb D call of TRBD2 is not possible without DNA. This clonotype was sampled from a human donor in good health. Some clones in this sample may be carry-over from other donors' samples. The sequencing sample was made of naive CXCR3+ CD8+ T cells from blood. Documented subset: CD45RO-CCR7+CD27+CD95- naive CD8+ T cells expressing CXCR3 (TNR3+). The chain's CDR3 is CASTQQTSGSENPPRSTDTQYF.